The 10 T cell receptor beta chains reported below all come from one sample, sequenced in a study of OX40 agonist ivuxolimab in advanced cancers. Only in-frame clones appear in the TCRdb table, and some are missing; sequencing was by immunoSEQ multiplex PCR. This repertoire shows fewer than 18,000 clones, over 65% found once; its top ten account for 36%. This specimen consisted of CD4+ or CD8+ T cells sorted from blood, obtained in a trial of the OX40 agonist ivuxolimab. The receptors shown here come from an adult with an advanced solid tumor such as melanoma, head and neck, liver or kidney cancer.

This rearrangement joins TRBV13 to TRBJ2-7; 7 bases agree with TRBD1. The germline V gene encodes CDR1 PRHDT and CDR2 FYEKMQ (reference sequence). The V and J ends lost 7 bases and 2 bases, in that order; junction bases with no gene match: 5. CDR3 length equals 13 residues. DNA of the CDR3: TGTGCCAGCAACGACAGGGCAACCTACGAGCAGTACTTC. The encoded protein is CASNDRATYEQYF.

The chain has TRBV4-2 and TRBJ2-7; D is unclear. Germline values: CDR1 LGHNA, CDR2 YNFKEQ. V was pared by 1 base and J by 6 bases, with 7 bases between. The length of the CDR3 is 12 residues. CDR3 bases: TGTGCCAGCAGCCAAGTAGCAGGCGAGCAGTACTTC. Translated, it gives CASSQVAGEQYF.

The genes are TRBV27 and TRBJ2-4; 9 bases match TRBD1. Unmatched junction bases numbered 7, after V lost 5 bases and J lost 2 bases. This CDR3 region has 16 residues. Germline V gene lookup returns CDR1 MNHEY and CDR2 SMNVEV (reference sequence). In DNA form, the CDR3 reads TGTGCCAGCAGTCCAGTCGGGACAGGGACCAAAAACATTCAGTACTTC. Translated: CASSPVGTGTKNIQYF.

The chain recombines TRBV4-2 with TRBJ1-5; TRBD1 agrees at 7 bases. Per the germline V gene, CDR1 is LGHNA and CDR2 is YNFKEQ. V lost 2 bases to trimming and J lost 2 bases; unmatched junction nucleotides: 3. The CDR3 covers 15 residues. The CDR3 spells CASSQYTGGNQPQHF. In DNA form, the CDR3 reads TGTGCCAGCAGCCAATATACAGGGGGCAATCAGCCCCAGCATTTT.

CDR3 in amino acids: CASSDGITNEKLFF. CDR3 in DNA: TGTGCCAGCAGCGATGGGATAACTAATGAAAAACTGTTTTTT. This sequence joins TRBV2 and TRBJ1-4; no clear D gene. The V end lost 6 bases, the J end lost 1 base, and 9 bases lay between the germline ends. The CDR3 consists of 14 residues. Germline assignment: CDR1 SNHLY and CDR2 FYNNEI.

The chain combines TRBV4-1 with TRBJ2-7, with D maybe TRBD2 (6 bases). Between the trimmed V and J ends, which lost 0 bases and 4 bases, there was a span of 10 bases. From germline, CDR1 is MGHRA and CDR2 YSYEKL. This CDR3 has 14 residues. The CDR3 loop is CASSQDASAYEQYF. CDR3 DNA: TGCGCCAGCAGCCAAGATGCTAGCGCTTACGAGCAGTACTTC.

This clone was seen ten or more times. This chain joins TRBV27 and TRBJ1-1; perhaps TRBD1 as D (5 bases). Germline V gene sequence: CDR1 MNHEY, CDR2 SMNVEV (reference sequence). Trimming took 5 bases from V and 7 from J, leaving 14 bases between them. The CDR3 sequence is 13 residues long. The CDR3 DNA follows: TGTGCCAGCAGTCCTGGGACGGGGGATGAAGCTTTCTTT. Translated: CASSPGTGDEAFF.

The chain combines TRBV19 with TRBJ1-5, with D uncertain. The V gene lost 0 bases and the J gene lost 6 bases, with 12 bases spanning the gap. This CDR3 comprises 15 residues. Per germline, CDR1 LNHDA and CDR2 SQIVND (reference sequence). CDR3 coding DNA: TGTGCCAGTAGTATAGATTCCCCGGGCGGTCAGCCCCAGCATTTT. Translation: CASSIDSPGGQPQHF.

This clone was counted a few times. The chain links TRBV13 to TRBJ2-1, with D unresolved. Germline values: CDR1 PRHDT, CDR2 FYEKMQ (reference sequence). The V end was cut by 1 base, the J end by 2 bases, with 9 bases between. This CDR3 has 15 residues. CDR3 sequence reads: CASSLEVETYNEQFF. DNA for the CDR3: TGTGCCAGCAGCTTAGAGGTCGAAACCTACAATGAGCAGTTCTTC.

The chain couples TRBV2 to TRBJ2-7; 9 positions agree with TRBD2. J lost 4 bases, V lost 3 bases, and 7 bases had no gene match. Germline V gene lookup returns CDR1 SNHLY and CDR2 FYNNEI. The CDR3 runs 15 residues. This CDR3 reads CASSEGAGGQYEQYF. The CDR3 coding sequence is TGTGCCAGCAGTGAGGGGGCGGGAGGGCAGTACGAGCAGTACTTC.